The clone carrying this T cell receptor (beta chain) was recorded many times. The data were obtained in a study of regulatory T cells in long-lasting Graves disease. For TCR beta, libraries came from iRepertoire HTBI primers and Arm-PCR of CDR3 regions. TCRdb passed the multiplex PCR reads through MiXCR, listing each CDR3 protein once. In the table there are about 460,000 distinct CDR3 sequences, 14% of which are singletons. Indicated time point: newly diagnosed GD, antithyroid drugs for less than 3 months. The TCR library was prepared using RNA isolated from PBMCs. Graves' disease diagnosis was established per American Thyroid Association guidelines. The sample also formed part of further work on T cells in Graves' hyperthyroidism and ophthalmopathy. In that study: Researchers ran a first-round RT-PCR on the TCR CDR3 using the HTBI primer set.

The receptor was isolated from a woman between 45 and 60 years old with Graves disease. Sequencing was performed on peripheral blood mononuclear cells (PBMCs), taken at new diagnosis, from a patient treated with antithyroid drugs.

CDR3 protein: CAWSQDRTYNEQFF. The CDR3 coding sequence is TGTGCCTGGAGTCAGGACCGAACCTACAATGAGCAGTTCTTC. The genes are TRBV30 and TRBJ2-1, with no clear D. V lost 2 bases, J lost 2 bases, and 10 bases lay in between. The length of the CDR3 is 14 residues. Germline-derived CDR1 and CDR2 are GTSNPN and SVGIG (reference sequence).